Following are 5 T cell receptor beta chains from one sample sequenced in a study of T-cell reconstitution after alpha-beta-depleted transplantation in children. The TCRbeta library incorporated unique molecular identifiers. MiXCR, applied by TCRdb to the PCR reads, yields one record per CDR3 protein. The sample yields approximately 300,000 distinct CDR3 sequences, about 9.9% seen once. Specimen: peripheral blood, collected 180 days after TCRalphabeta/CD19-depleted stem cell transplant. These receptors were obtained from a male patient between 2 and 15 years old who had a stem cell transplant for chronic granulomatous disease, so the T cells may come from the graft donor.

This clonotype was counted many times. V usage is TRBV20-1 and J usage is TRBJ2-7; 7 bases are shared with TRBD2. With 5 bases clipped from V and 2 bases from J, the junction kept 3 bases outside the gene matches. CDR1 DFQATT and CDR2 SNEGSKA come from the germline V gene (reference sequence). The CDR3 extends over 12 amino acids. The CDR3 reads CSALGTTYEQYF. CDR3 nucleotides: TGCAGTGCTCTCGGGACTACCTACGAGCAGTACTTC.

At least ten counts were recorded for this clonotype. The CDR3 spells CASSATGISSEQYF. The DNA for the CDR3 is TGTGCCAGCAGCGCTACAGGGATTTCATCCGAGCAGTACTTC. The chain recombines TRBV7-9 with TRBJ2-7, with TRBD1 as a possible D gene (6 bases). Trimming removed 5 bases at V and 6 bases at J, with 17 bases between. Per germline, CDR1 SEHNR and CDR2 FQNEAQ (reference sequence). The CDR3 runs to 14 residues.

This clonotype has at least ten counts. V and J are TRBV6-1 and TRBJ2-2, with 11 bases lining up with TRBD1. The CDR3 loop spans 15 amino acids. V lost 6 bases, J lost 2 bases, and 2 bases stayed unmatched. The V gene's germline CDR1 is MNHNS and CDR2 SASEGT. CDR3 coding DNA: TGTGCCAGCAGGGACAGGGGGCATAACACCGGGGAGCTGTTTTTT. Amino acid sequence: CASRDRGHNTGELFF.

This clonotype was counted many times. This rearrangement joins TRBV7-6 to TRBJ2-2; tentatively, D is TRBD1 or TRBD2 (5 bases each). V was shortened by 6 bases and J by 0 bases, with 17 bases between the two germline ends. Germline assignment: CDR1 SGHVS and CDR2 FNYEAQ. CDR3 length equals 17 residues. This CDR3 reads CASSLARGSANTGELFF. For the CDR3, the DNA is TGTGCCAGCAGTTTGGCGAGGGGCTCCGCGAACACCGGGGAGCTGTTTTTT.

Worth noting for this clonotype: Just one base apart from a much larger clone, this may be a read error. This chain uses TRBV6-1 with TRBJ2-3; TRBD1 matches at 11 bases. The CDR3 consists of 16 residues. Germline CDR1 reads MNHNS; CDR2 reads SASEGT. DNA for the CDR3: TGTGCCTGCAGGGGCAGGACAGGGGGCGGGACAGATACGCAGTATTTT. Amino acids: CACRGRTGGGTDTQYF.